A single sample gave rise to the 29 T cell receptor beta chains below, sequenced in a study of blood T cell repertoires in COVID-19. Clones were read by immunoSEQ multiplex PCR, and TCRdb kept only the in-frame ones, dropping some. The sample has some 160,000 clones; 80% to 90% are singletons. Sequencing input: peripheral blood. The receptors were sampled from a woman between 65 and 79 years old with acute or convalescent COVID-19.

The rearrangement links TRBV7-9 to TRBJ2-1, with D possibly TRBD2 on 5 matching bases. The CDR3 extends over 15 amino acids. Germline assignment: CDR1 SEHNR and CDR2 FQNEAQ (reference sequence). The ends were cut back, 7 bases at V and 2 bases at J, with 15 bases in the middle. The chain's CDR3 is CASTSTNYPYNEQFF. For the CDR3, the DNA is TGTGCCAGCACATCGACTAATTACCCCTACAATGAGCAGTTCTTC.

The chain carries TRBV4-3 and TRBJ1-2; D is ambiguous. The CDR3 extends over 14 amino acids. CDR1 LGHNA and CDR2 YSLEER come from the germline V gene. The V and J ends lost 0 bases and 7 bases respectively, with 12 bases between them. This CDR3 is CASSQDWGASGYTF. The CDR3 nucleotides read TGCGCCAGCAGCCAAGATTGGGGAGCTAGTGGCTACACCTTC.

The genes are TRBV12-3 or TRBV12-4 and TRBJ2-7, with TRBD1 identical over 7 bases. Trimming removed 5 bases from V and 2 bases from J; junction bases left unmatched: 3. The CDR3 runs 13 residues. The CDR3: CASSIGTAYEQYF. The CDR3 nucleotides are TGTGCCAGCAGTATCGGGACAGCCTACGAGCAGTACTTC.

The chain's CDR3 is CATSRQGVGYTF. CDR3 DNA: TGTGCCACCAGCCGACAGGGGGTTGGCTACACCTTC. The chain joins TRBV24-1 to TRBJ1-2; 9 bases map to TRBD1. The J segment lost 7 bases and the V segment lost 7 bases, leaving 3 bases of the junction unmatched. There are 12 residues in the CDR3. Germline CDR1 is KGHDR and CDR2 is SFDVKD.

The chain uses TRBV27 and TRBJ1-1, with a possible D match to TRBD1 (5 bases). Germline-derived CDR1 and CDR2 are MNHEY and SMNVEV (reference sequence). Trimming removed 5 bases at V and 8 bases at J, with 18 bases between. The CDR3 is made up of 14 amino acids. The DNA for the CDR3 is TGTGCCAGCAGTCCCTATCCACCCAGACAGGAAGCTTTCTTT. Its translation is CASSPYPPRQEAFF.

The chain links TRBV6-5 to TRBJ1-2, with D uncertain. CDR3 size: 12 residues. V was clipped by 6 bases and J by 4 bases, with 9 bases between them. Germline loops: CDR1 MNHEY, CDR2 SVGAGI. CDR3 nucleotide sequence: TGTGCCAGCAGGGAGCGCTTCTATGGCTACACCTTC. It is translated as CASRERFYGYTF.

This clone occurred once. One end of the junction is discordant with germline, which a read error may explain. The chain carries TRBV6-2 or TRBV6-3 and TRBJ2-3; 8 bases are shared with TRBD2. Germline-derived CDR1 and CDR2 are MNHEY and SVGEGT. The CDR3 has 19 residues. DNA of the CDR3: TGTGCCAGCAGGTACTCTACTAGCGGAGAAGAAACTAGCACAGATACGCAGTATTTT. Its translation: CASRYSTSGEETSTDTQYF.

V usage is TRBV15 and J usage is TRBJ1-6, with 8 bases matching TRBD1. The germline V gene has CDR1 LNHNV and CDR2 YYDKDF (reference sequence). This CDR3 spans 14 amino acids. The V gene end was trimmed by 1 base and the J gene end by 7 bases; junction bases not matched to a gene: 0. Here the CDR3 reads CATSRGTGNSPLHF. Written as DNA, the CDR3 is TGTGCCACCAGCAGAGGGACAGGGAATTCACCCCTCCACTTT.

This rearrangement joins TRBV5-6 to TRBJ2-7, with D possibly TRBD2 on 6 matching bases. The ends were cut back, 0 bases at V and 0 bases at J, with 19 bases in the middle. Germline V gene lookup returns CDR1 SGHDT and CDR2 YYEEEE. CDR3 length: 18 residues. This CDR3 is CASSLVAGLRSSSYEQYF. In nucleotides, the CDR3 is TGTGCCAGCAGCTTGGTTGCGGGGCTCAGATCCAGCTCCTACGAGCAGTACTTC.

The chain employs TRBV5-1 and TRBJ2-3; tentative D call: TRBD2 (6 bases). V was trimmed by 0 bases and J by 3 bases, leaving 14 bases between them. The CDR3 sequence is 16 residues long. Germline CDR1 is SGHRS and CDR2 is YFSETQ. The CDR3 bases are TGCGCCAGCAGCTTGGGCTCCGCGGGGTGGACAGATACGCAGTATTTT. It encodes CASSLGSAGWTDTQYF.

The chain has TRBV4-1 and TRBJ1-6; maybe TRBD1 (6 bases). CDR1 MGHRA and CDR2 YSYEKL come from the germline V gene. V was trimmed by 2 bases and J by 10 bases, leaving 15 bases between them. This CDR3 has 15 residues. The CDR3 reads CASSQRAGDQSPLHF. The CDR3, as DNA: TGCGCCAGCAGCCAAAGGGCAGGGGATCAATCACCCCTCCACTTT.

The CDR3 here is CASTHGTGETQYF. The CDR3 bases are TGTGCCAGCACCCATGGGACAGGAGAGACCCAGTACTTC. The chain recombines TRBV12-3 or TRBV12-4 with TRBJ2-5; 8 nucleotides agree with TRBD1. The junction had 5 bases not matched to a gene; V was cut back by 7 bases and J by 4 bases. CDR3 length: 13 amino acids.

The CDR3 bases are TGTGCCAGCGGAAAGGAGGCCGGGACAGTCTATGGCTACACCTTC. It codes for CASGKEAGTVYGYTF. The J gene is TRBJ1-2, the V gene TRBV6-5; 7 nucleotides align to TRBD1. Losses at the gene ends were 8 bases for V and 4 bases for J; bases not matched to a gene: 13. The CDR3 is made up of 15 amino acids. Germline V gives CDR1 MNHEY, CDR2 SVGAGI.

The gene calls are TRBV13 and TRBJ2-7, with D possibly matching TRBD1 (5 bases). V shed 0 bases and J shed 3 bases, with 12 bases lying between them. The CDR3 sequence is 15 residues long. CDR1 is PRHDT, CDR2 FYEKMQ, per germline (reference sequence). This CDR3 is CASSLGTGRNYEQYF. CDR3 nucleotides: TGTGCCAGCAGCTTAGGTACAGGACGGAACTACGAGCAGTACTTC.

This clone was detected only once. CDR3 DNA sequence: TGCGCCAGCACCCTGGGGGGGGCCGACACCGGGGAGCTGTTTTTT. Its protein is CASTLGGADTGELFF. V gene TRBV5-1 combines with J gene TRBJ2-2; maybe TRBD2 (7 bases). This CDR3 is 15 amino acids long. The germline V gene encodes CDR1 SGHRS and CDR2 YFSETQ. Trimming removed 6 bases from V and 3 bases from J, with 15 bases in between. Full variable domain (remainder filled in from reference TRBV5-1 and TRBJ2-2): KAGVTQTPRYLIKTRGQQVTLSCSPISGHRSVSWYQQTPGQGLQFLFEYFSETQRNKGNFPGRFSGRQFSNSRSEMNVSTLELGDSALYLCASTLGGADTGELFFGEGSRLTVL.

This rearrangement joins TRBV20-1 to TRBJ2-2; 9 bases match TRBD2. V was clipped by 3 bases and J by 7 bases; unmatched bases: 9. The CDR3 consists of 15 residues. Germline lookup yields CDR1 DFQATT and CDR2 SNEGSKA (reference sequence). The CDR3 nucleotides read TGCAGTGCTAGTCCGGCGGGGGGGTCCCTCGGGGAGCTGTTTTTT. Encoded protein: CSASPAGGSLGELFF.

This chain uses TRBV19 with TRBJ2-3; TRBD1 agrees at 9 bases. There are 16 residues in the CDR3. The germline V gene encodes CDR1 LNHDA and CDR2 SQIVND (reference sequence). V dropped 5 bases and J dropped 9; count of bases not matched to a gene: 15. The CDR3 nucleotides read TGTGCCAGTAGTGGCCGAAGGGACAGGGATTTCTCGACGCAGTATTTT. As protein: CASSGRRDRDFSTQYF.

The V and J genes are TRBV6-2 or TRBV6-3 and TRBJ2-2; 7 nucleotides line up with TRBD2. The germline V gene has CDR1 MNHEY and CDR2 SVGEGT. The junction had 7 bases not matched to a gene; V was cut back by 1 base and J by 5 bases. This CDR3 has 16 residues. CDR3 bases: TGTGCCAGCAGTTACTGGGGGACTATTTTGACCGGGGAGCTGTTTTTT. Translating gives CASSYWGTILTGELFF.

The chain joins TRBV15 to TRBJ1-1; D is uncertain. The CDR3 has 15 residues. Germline values: CDR1 LNHNV, CDR2 YYDKDF (reference sequence). With 3 bases removed from V and 1 base from J, the gap between germline ends came to 12 bases. Written as DNA, the CDR3 is TGTGCCACCAGCAGGTCCCGGGGAGAGAACACTGAAGCTTTCTTT. This sequence encodes CATSRSRGENTEAFF.

J is TRBJ1-2 and V is TRBV6-5; 8 bases line up with TRBD1. The CDR3 length is 14 residues. V was pared by 0 bases and J by 6 bases, with 3 bases of the junction left unmatched. Germline CDR1 is MNHEY and CDR2 is SVGAGI. In DNA, the CDR3 is TGTGCCAGCAGTTACTCCTCAGGGGGCGATGGCTACACCTTC. This translates into CASSYSSGGDGYTF.

The J gene is TRBJ2-1, the V gene TRBV7-9, with 9 bases fitting TRBD1. Germline CDR1 reads SEHNR; CDR2 reads FQNEAQ (reference sequence). The CDR3 runs to 17 residues. Trimming removed 0 bases from V and 8 bases from J; junction bases left unmatched: 11. This CDR3 reads CASSLATSGTGLDEQFF. In DNA form, the CDR3 reads TGTGCCAGCAGCTTAGCGACTTCCGGGACAGGGTTAGATGAGCAGTTCTTC.

The gene calls are TRBV5-6 and TRBJ2-7; D possibly corresponds to TRBD1 (5 bases). This CDR3 is built from 14 residues. V was trimmed by 0 bases and J by 2 bases, leaving 9 bases between them. From germline, CDR1 is SGHDT and CDR2 YYEEEE. The CDR3 nucleotides read TGTGCCAGCAGCTTGGAACAGGCCGCCTACGAGCAGTACTTC. It translates to CASSLEQAAYEQYF.

The chain is built from TRBV7-6 and TRBJ1-1; weak D call: TRBD1 (6 bases). Per germline, CDR1 SGHVS and CDR2 FNYEAQ. The V and J ends lost 6 bases and 8 bases respectively, with 13 bases between them. The CDR3 sequence is 12 residues long. DNA for the CDR3: TGTGCCAGCAGTTTGGGGGGGCAGGAAGCTTTCTTT. It encodes CASSLGGQEAFF.

This clone was counted a few times. The rearrangement uses TRBV30 and TRBJ2-3; D may be TRBD2 (6 bases). CDR1 is GTSNPN and CDR2 is SVGIG in the germline V gene (reference sequence). Between the trimmed V and J ends, which lost 4 bases and 4 bases, there was a span of 12 bases. The CDR3 is 13 residues long. CDR3 loop: CAWTRRRADTQYF. The CDR3 DNA sequence: TGTGCCTGGACCCGGAGGAGGGCAGATACGCAGTATTTT.

This clone came up a few times. This chain connects TRBV10-3 to TRBJ1-6; tentative D call: TRBD1 (6 bases). With 5 bases removed from V and 7 bases from J, the gap between germline ends came to 12 bases. The germline V gene encodes CDR1 ENHRY and CDR2 SYGVKD. This CDR3 is built from 14 residues. CDR3 region: CAISSQGENSPLHF. DNA for the CDR3: TGTGCCATCAGTTCACAGGGAGAGAATTCACCCCTCCACTTT.

This chain uses TRBV15 with TRBJ1-2, with no clear D. V lost 0 bases and J lost 3, with 11 bases in between. The CDR3 extends over 15 amino acids. Germline V gene sequence: CDR1 LNHNV, CDR2 YYDKDF (reference sequence). The CDR3 protein is CATSRDLNSDYGYTF. CDR3 in DNA: TGTGCCACCAGCAGAGATCTTAATTCCGACTATGGCTACACCTTC.

This chain links TRBV12-3 or TRBV12-4 with TRBJ1-4, with a possible D match to TRBD1 (5 bases). The V and J ends lost 6 bases and 7 bases respectively, with 12 bases between them. The CDR3 consists of 13 residues. In DNA form, the CDR3 reads TGTGCCAGCAGCCCAGGGCCAGTTGAAAAACTGTTTTTT. This gives the protein CASSPGPVEKLFF.

This chain uses TRBV5-4 with TRBJ2-1, with 7 bases that match TRBD2. Unmatched junction bases numbered 5, after V lost 5 bases and J lost 0 bases. The CDR3 consists of 15 residues. Germline values: CDR1 SGHNT, CDR2 YYREEE (reference sequence). The CDR3 protein is CASRLRGSSYNEQFF. CDR3 sequence (DNA): TGTGCCAGCAGACTGCGGGGGAGCTCCTACAATGAGCAGTTCTTC.

The chain joins TRBV30 to TRBJ1-6; the D is unclear. The CDR3 is made up of 16 amino acids. Germline CDR1 reads GTSNPN; CDR2 reads SVGIG (reference sequence). Trimming left V 0 bases short and J 9 bases short, with 18 bases between. CDR3 sequence (DNA): TGTGCCTGGAGTGTACCCCACAGCGGGTGGGGTTCACCCCTCCACTTT. It is translated as CAWSVPHSGWGSPLHF. The whole variable domain, filled in from reference TRBV30 and TRBJ1-6, reads SQTIHQWPATLVQPVGSPLSLECTVEGTSNPNLYWYRQAAGRGLQLLFYSVGIGQISSEVPQNLSASRPQDRQFILSSKKLLLSDSGFYLCAWSVPHSGWGSPLHFGNGTRLTVT.